This TCR beta chain is drawn from a study of CD8 T cells in Susac syndrome. Random hexamers served to reverse transcribe roughly 0.45 to 1 ug RNA. Coverage of TCR beta CDR3 amplification by immunoSEQ multiplex PCR extended to 54 Vbeta and 13 Jbeta. One entry per CDR3 protein, called by TCRdb with MiXCR from the immunoSEQ multiplex PCR reads. The sample includes about 300,000 distinct CDR3 sequences, just over 90% seen only once; the top ten take over 0.065%. The V and J ends lost 2 bases and 5 bases, in that order; junction bases with no gene match: 11. CDR1 is SEHNR, CDR2 FQNEAQ, per germline (reference sequence). The CDR3 covers 17 residues.

Sequencing was done on a sample of CD4+ T cells from PBMCs. The chain employs TRBV7-9 and TRBJ2-3; 9 bases are shared with TRBD1. This clonotype was obtained from a human donor with multiple sclerosis. The CDR3 spells CASSLTGTGSRGDTQYF. The DNA for the CDR3 is TGTGCCAGCAGCTTAACTGGGACAGGGTCTCGGGGAGATACGCAGTATTTT.